This T cell receptor (beta chain) was sequenced during a study of blood T cell repertoires in COVID-19. For the study at large: From T cells, B-cell-depleted T cells, or PBMCs came the material, which was cDNA or gDNA.

Per the original data handling: Estimation of nucleated cell counts relied on the amplification of reference gene primers. This table comes from immunoSEQ multiplex PCR, and its TCRdb copy is limited to in-frame clones, with some not included. V and J calls plus clone size are reproduced from that table; the DNA served to infer D and trimming. Of 100,000 to 150,000 clones listed, 80% to 95% are singletons. After removal of 2 bases from V and 8 bases from J, the junction contained 8 bases not matched to a gene. The CDR3 extends over 14 amino acids. The germline V gene encodes CDR1 GTSNPN and CDR2 SVGIG (reference sequence). The Seattle patients, enrolled during active infection, were followed longitudinally. Only one count was recorded for this clone.

The chain recombines TRBV30 with TRBJ2-4; 8 bases fit TRBD2. The TCR sequence derives from a man in his forties or fifties with COVID-19, enrolled during active disease. Input material: peripheral blood. The DNA of the CDR3 is TGTGCCTGGAGTTCTAGCGGGCGAGGGGACATTCAGTACTTC. This sequence encodes CAWSSSGRGDIQYF.